The 8 T cell receptor beta chains presented below share a single source sample, sequenced in a study of blood T cell repertoires in COVID-19. Clones were read by immunoSEQ multiplex PCR, and TCRdb kept only the in-frame ones, dropping some. Found here are roughly 200,000 clones, 65% to 85% of them singletons; the top ten hold about 7%. The source material was peripheral blood. These receptors all come from a woman aged 40 to 55 with COVID-19, enrolled during active disease.

CDR3 sequence reads: CASRRGLADTDTQYF. CDR3 coding DNA: TGTGCCAGCAGACGGGGACTAGCGGACACAGATACGCAGTATTTT. The J gene is TRBJ2-3, the V gene TRBV5-4, with TRBD2 matching 11 bases. The ends lost 5 bases at V and 2 bases at J; junction bases unmatched: 4. The length of the CDR3 is 15 residues. Germline CDR1 is SGHNT and CDR2 is YYREEE (reference sequence).

This clone appeared once. The gene calls are TRBV19 and TRBJ1-2; tentatively, D is TRBD1 (5 bases). The CDR3 has 15 residues. From germline, CDR1 is LNHDA and CDR2 SQIVND (reference sequence). Trimming took off 4 bases at V and 4 bases at J, with 16 bases between the two ends. In DNA form, the CDR3 reads TGTGCCAGTAGTAACCGACAGTTTCACGGCTATGGCTACACCTTC. It is translated as CASSNRQFHGYGYTF.

The chain carries TRBV5-1 and TRBJ1-2; 10 positions match TRBD1. Looked up from germline, CDR1 is SGHRS and CDR2 is YFSETQ. V gave up 7 bases and J gave up 8 bases; unmatched junction bases: 8. This CDR3 region has 13 residues. The CDR3 loop is CASGTGQGVGYTF. CDR3 nucleotide sequence: TGCGCCAGCGGCACCGGACAGGGGGTGGGCTACACCTTC.

V usage is TRBV6-5 and J usage is TRBJ2-3; 9 bases agree with TRBD2. The CDR3 has 14 amino acids. V dropped 6 bases and J dropped 4; count of bases not matched to a gene: 5. Germline V gene data show CDR1 as MNHEY and CDR2 as SVGAGI. CDR3 nucleotides: TGTGCCAGCAGACCGGGACTAGCATCAGATACGCAGTATTTT. It yields the protein CASRPGLASDTQYF.

This clone was found a few times. This sample includes further DNA sequences coding for the same CDR3. The chain has TRBV6-4 and TRBJ2-3, with unresolved D. V was trimmed by 2 bases and J by 1 base, leaving 7 bases between them. The CDR3 consists of 14 residues. Germline V lookup: CDR1 MRHNA, CDR2 SNTAGT. This CDR3 is CASSDSQGTDTQYF. The CDR3 region has the DNA TGTGCCAGCAGTGACAGTCAGGGCACAGATACGCAGTATTTT.

A single count supports this clone. Other DNA sequences in this sample translate to the same CDR3. The V gene is TRBV18, the J gene TRBJ2-1, with D possibly being TRBD1 (6 bases). This CDR3 has 13 amino acids. Germline values: CDR1 KGHSH, CDR2 LQKENI. Trimming pared 3 bases from V and 7 bases from J, leaving 10 bases between. CDR3 region: CASSPGQGNEQFF. In nucleotides, the CDR3 is TGTGCCAGCTCACCGGGGCAGGGGAATGAGCAGTTCTTC.

This clone was seen a single time. V and J are TRBV28 and TRBJ2-7; 8 positions agree with TRBD2. V shed 7 bases, J shed 4 bases, and the junction held 9 bases outside the gene matches. Germline V gene lookup returns CDR1 MDHEN and CDR2 SYDVKM. This CDR3 is 14 amino acids long. Written as DNA, the CDR3 is TGTGCCAGCACCCGAGCGGGAGCTGGATACGAGCAGTACTTC. Protein product: CASTRAGAGYEQYF.

The V call is TRBV3-1 (or the pseudogene TRBV3-2), the J call TRBJ1-1; D is perhaps TRBD1 (5 bases). The CDR3 extends over 13 amino acids. Germline CDR1 and CDR2: LGHDT and YNNKEL (reference sequence). Trimming removed 5 bases from V and 0 bases from J, with 7 bases in between. The CDR3 is CASSVQVNTEAFF. Here the CDR3 DNA reads TGTGCCAGCAGCGTACAGGTGAACACTGAAGCTTTCTTT.